This TCR beta chain was sequenced for a study of blood T cell repertoires in COVID-19 (dated by TCRdb to about 2020). For the study in its entirety: Samples from collaborators originated in the United States, Italy and Spain and spanned both the acute and convalescent phases of COVID-19. The material from the prospective study consisted of cDNA or gDNA derived from T cells, B-cell-depleted T cells, or PBMCs. The dataset comprised deeply sampled blood TCRbeta repertoires from subjects exposed to, actively infected with, or recovered from COVID-19. The repertoires were made available in a free public database intended to serve as a resource for research on the immune response to SARS-CoV-2. Samples came from the ongoing ImmuneRACE study (first 160 participants) plus 1,254 subjects from 6 global collaborators. Nearly every sample came with metadata listing a de-identified subject ID, COVID-19 status, age in years and sex. Where available, HLA class I and class II types were obtained from metadata supplied by the sample provider rather than from assay-based typing.

The germline V gene provides CDR1 SNHLY and CDR2 FYNNEI. The CDR3 runs 15 residues from the cysteine to the phenylalanine. Only the CDR3 DNA stays, 45 bases, in frame from base 1. The V end gives up 7 bases and the J end 0 bases, leaving 6 bases in the junction not matched to a gene. Results and caveats for the whole study, not just this receptor: How much clinical and demographic metadata was included differed by source and by participant, and the metadata was provided uncurated.

Points on this clone: The antigen it binds to is not known. Base qualities are not provided; no much larger clone lies one nucleotide away.

The immunoSEQ Assay, a bias-controlled multiplex PCR, was used to amplify TCRbeta CDR3 regions from genomic DNA. The original pipeline was this. Within the assay, amplification of reference gene primers was used to estimate how many nucleated cells each sample contained. To quantify the absolute abundance of each unique TCRbeta CDR3 rearrangement, sequence reads were collapsed and filtered. For each sample, productive Simpson clonality was calculated as the square root of Simpson's diversity index across productive rearrangements. Here the immuneACCESS table is served through TCRdb, limited to in-frame sequences with V and J called. Missing clones are a known gap in these copies; in checked studies unresolved V genes cover under half, and the rest lacks a known reason. Clone size and the V and J calls come from that table; the DNA yielded D and trimming. The sample table lists about 49,000 clones, 65% to 90% of them with a count of one. The ten biggest clones cover less than 3% of the sample.

Each collaborating institution followed its own protocols to collect whole blood in K2EDTA tubes. Collaborator samples were shipped for TCRbeta analysis as frozen whole blood, isolated PBMCs, or DNA extracted from either sample type. Sequenced sample: peripheral blood. The sequence came from a woman aged 55-69 years with acute or convalescent COVID-19. This receptor chain uses TRBV2 and TRBJ1-5, with 7 junctional bases fitting TRBD1. The CDR3 is CASTRQGSSNQPQHF. The DNA reads as follows: TGTGCCAGCACTAGACAGGGAAGTAGCAATCAGCCCCAGCATTTT.